These T cell receptor beta chains were read from a single sample in a study of metastatic and nonmetastatic thyroid tumors. TCRdb reprocessed the PCR reads using MiXCR. The data show more than 35,000 clones, about a sixth seen once. The sample comprised blood. The receptors shown here come from a male donor with papillary thyroid cancer or a benign thyroid nodule (not recorded which). Some clones in this sample may be carry-over from other donors' samples. Each CDR3 is given with its conserved first and last residue. Each record gives: clone size, CDR3 length, D gene, J gene, V gene, CDR3 protein. A D gene is named only where the DNA matches it firmly. Size is stated for part of the rows, as once, few or many counts, or as a class when the clone is expanded.

- | 15 | - | TRBJ2-7 | TRBV5-1 | CASSFGTLSSYEQYF
many | 17 | TRBD2 | TRBJ2-1 | TRBV9 | CASSVSPGLAGGQEQFF
- | 17 | TRBD1 | TRBJ2-7 | TRBV16 | CASSPRGTGGPGEEQYF
many | 15 | - | TRBJ1-1 | TRBV20-1 | CSARDPAGDVGQAFF
- | 13 | - | TRBJ2-2 | TRBV20-1 | CSARDVGAGELFF
many | 15 | - | TRBJ2-5 | TRBV20-1 | CSARDGGNPFGAQYF
many | 13 | - | TRBJ2-7 | TRBV20-1 | CSARAGRDYEQYF
many | 15 | TRBD1 | TRBJ2-7 | TRBV29-1 | CSVGPRQGDDYEQYF
few | 13 | - | TRBJ2-2 | TRBV6-1 | CASGGGNTGELFF
- | 15 | TRBD1 | TRBJ2-7 | TRBV5-1 | CASSISGGLSYEQYF
many | 13 | - | TRBJ2-7 | TRBV19 | CASSTTGGYEQYF
- | 15 | TRBD1 | TRBJ1-2 | TRBV5-1 | CASSREGQGAGGYTF
- | 15 | - | TRBJ2-5 | TRBV15 | CATSRSPGGPETQYF
few | 13 | TRBD2 | TRBJ2-1 | TRBV19 | CASRGGSDNEQFF
many | 14 | - | TRBJ2-2 | TRBV10-1 | CASSRTGGTGELFF
many | 14 | - | TRBJ1-2 | TRBV6-5 | CASNYSGTFYGYTF
once | 13 | TRBD1 | TRBJ1-1 | TRBV3-1 | CASSHMSTGVGFF
many | 15 | - | TRBJ2-2 | TRBV5-1 | CASSLGSQNTGELFF
many | 16 | TRBD1 | TRBJ1-2 | TRBV5-1 | CASSLGQGGLNYGYTF
- | 16 | TRBD1 | TRBJ2-6 | TRBV6-6 | CASSYAGGCGANVLTF
many | 15 | - | TRBJ2-3 | TRBV6-5 | CASSYGRGSTDTQYF
few | 14 | - | TRBJ1-1 | TRBV6-2/TRBV6-3 | CASSYEGRGTEAFF
- | 14 | - | TRBJ2-2 | TRBV19 | CASKWTSDTGELFF
many | 17 | - | TRBJ1-1 | TRBV11-2 | CASSLVGSQPMNTEAFF
many | 14 | TRBD1 | TRBJ2-2 | TRBV6-1 | CASPGQWNTGELFF
many | 15 | TRBD2 | TRBJ2-7 | TRBV10-3 | CAISESGAGEYEQYF
- | 15 | TRBD1 | TRBJ1-2 | TRBV7-2 | CASIPSGTGGDGYTF
many | 14 | - | TRBJ2-4 | TRBV5-4 | CASSSTLLANIQYF
few | 15 | - | TRBJ1-2 | TRBV12-3/TRBV12-4 | CASSPHQGSDYGYTF
many | 14 | - | TRBJ2-7 | TRBV11-2 | CASSPTNIDGEQYF
many | 15 | TRBD2 | TRBJ2-3 | TRBV20-1 | CSASEGTSGTDTQYF
few | 16 | - | TRBJ2-2 | TRBV10-3 | CAISEGRNANTGELFF
few | 15 | TRBD2 | TRBJ2-1 | TRBV2 | CASSRGLAGVDEQFF
many | 17 | - | TRBJ1-1 | TRBV2 | CASSERGGAETNTEAFF
many | 14 | TRBD2 | TRBJ2-1 | TRBV11-2 | CASSGGTSPMRQFF
many | 14 | - | TRBJ2-7 | TRBV19 | CASSATVKIYEQYF
many | 16 | TRBD1 | TRBJ1-1 | TRBV10-3 | CAISESGGAGRTEAFF
many | 17 | - | TRBJ1-1 | TRBV11-2 | CASSLDVYKAGVNEAFF
many | 13 | - | TRBJ2-1 | TRBV3-1 | CASSQGLTGQQFF
- | 15 | TRBD1 | TRBJ2-7 | TRBV5-1 | CASSLSGTGRNEQYF
- | 13 | - | TRBJ2-7 | TRBV30 | CAWTRQDSYEQYF
few | 15 | - | TRBJ2-7 | TRBV11-2 | CASSPGDSSSYEQYF
medium-sized | 12 | - | TRBJ2-7 | TRBV6-1 | CASSTVSYEQYF
few | 15 | - | TRBJ1-2 | TRBV19 | CASRSGALGFYGYTF
many | 15 | TRBD2 | TRBJ2-1 | TRBV20-1 | CSASQRGSSYNEQFF
many | 17 | - | TRBJ2-1 | TRBV3-1 | CASSQGVVGESYNEQFF
once | 13 | - | TRBJ1-5 | TRBV20-1 | CSARDSAGGPQHF
few | 15 | - | TRBJ2-3 | TRBV25-1 | CANSPSLRNTDTQYF
many | 17 | TRBD2 | TRBJ2-1 | TRBV20-1 | CSASFVSGSRSYNEQFF
- | 15 | - | TRBJ1-1 | TRBV11-2 | CASSGGTLRNTEAFF
many | 15 | - | TRBJ2-5 | TRBV20-1 | CSARPRGTSQETQYF
many | 12 | - | TRBJ2-1 | TRBV6-5 | CASSYSGHEQFF
many | 15 | - | TRBJ1-3 | TRBV28 | CASSSTPNAGNTIYF
few | 16 | - | TRBJ2-3 | TRBV6-1 | CASSAQGHGATDTQYF
many | 16 | TRBD2 | TRBJ2-1 | TRBV5-1 | CASSRSSRGGDNEQFF
many | 15 | - | TRBJ1-4 | TRBV2 | CASRETGSTNEKLFF
many | 14 | - | TRBJ2-7 | TRBV7-6 | CASSPRGTLYEQYF